Below are 5 T cell receptor beta chains sequenced from a single sample in a study of blood T cell repertoires in COVID-19 (TCRdb year 2020). Libraries were constructed by the immunoSEQ multiplex PCR assay. In TCRdb, the immuneACCESS table is reduced to in-frame sequences with V and J assigned. These tables do not hold every clone; where another copy was compared, an unresolved V gene accounts for under half, and the others remain unexplained. The table for this sample lists 200,000 or so clones; 75% to 90% of them were counted only once. The biggest ten clones account for about 2.1% of the sample. Sequencing used PBMCs or T cells enriched from blood (not recorded which). All receptors come from a woman in her forties with acute COVID-19.

J is TRBJ2-7 and V is TRBV7-3; a possible D gene is TRBD2 (6 bases). The CDR3 contains 14 residues. The germline V and J ends were trimmed by 5 bases and 4 bases, with 15 bases remaining between them. The germline gives CDR1 SGHTA, CDR2 FQGTGA. CDR3 amino acids: CASSLDREKYEQYF. The DNA for the CDR3 is TGTGCCAGCAGCCTCGACCGGGAGAAATACGAGCAGTACTTC.

This CDR3 is CATSLTGVGEKLFF. The CDR3 DNA reads TGTGCCACCAGTCTGACAGGGGTAGGCGAAAAACTGTTTTTT. The chain is built from TRBV15 and TRBJ1-4; 8 bases fit TRBD1. Trimming at V came to 6 bases and at J to 8 bases, leaving 8 bases not matched to a gene. Looked up from germline, CDR1 is LNHNV and CDR2 is YYDKDF (reference sequence). CDR3 length: 14 amino acids.

The chain links TRBV6-5 to TRBJ1-5; a weak D match, TRBD1 (5 bases). Trimming left V 2 bases short and J 3 bases short, with 8 bases between. The CDR3 runs 14 residues. In germline, CDR1 is MNHEY, CDR2 SVGAGI. DNA for the CDR3: TGTGCCAGCAGTTACGGGGCGGTCAATCAGCCCCAGCATTTT. It codes for CASSYGAVNQPQHF.

The rearrangement uses TRBV2 and TRBJ1-4; 7 bases fit TRBD1. With 7 bases clipped from V and 0 bases from J, the junction kept 5 bases outside the gene matches. This CDR3 comprises 15 residues. The germline V gene encodes CDR1 SNHLY and CDR2 FYNNEI. CDR3 sequence reads: CASNVGTATNEKLFF. The CDR3 DNA reads as TGTGCCAGCAATGTCGGGACAGCAACTAATGAAAAACTGTTTTTT.

This clone was found once. This chain uses TRBV9 with TRBJ2-1; D may be TRBD1 (5 bases). Germline-derived CDR1 and CDR2 are SGDLS and YYNGEE. V lost 6 bases to trimming and J lost 8 bases, with 21 bases between them. This CDR3 is built from 15 residues. CDR3 nucleotide sequence: TGTGCCAGCACCCTGGGTACGACGATAGGGGATGAGCAGTTCTTC. Its protein product is CASTLGTTIGDEQFF.